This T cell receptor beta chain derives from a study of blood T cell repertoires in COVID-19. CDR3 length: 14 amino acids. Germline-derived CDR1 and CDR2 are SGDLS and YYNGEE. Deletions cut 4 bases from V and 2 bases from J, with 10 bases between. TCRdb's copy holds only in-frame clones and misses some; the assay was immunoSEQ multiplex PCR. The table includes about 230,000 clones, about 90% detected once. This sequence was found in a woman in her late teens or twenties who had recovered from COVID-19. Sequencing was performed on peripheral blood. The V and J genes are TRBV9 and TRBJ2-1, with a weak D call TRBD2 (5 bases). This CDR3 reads CASSKRGTYNEQFF. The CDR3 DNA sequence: TGTGCCAGCAGCAAGAGAGGGACCTACAATGAGCAGTTCTTC.